Below are 24 T cell receptor beta chains sequenced from a single sample in a study of cytomegalovirus exposure and HLA in healthy donors. Amplification used 60 Vbeta primers and 13 Jbeta primers. Generated by immunoSEQ multiplex PCR, the TCRdb table keeps only in-frame clones and is missing some. The sample lists about 130,000 clones; about 83% were seen once. Sequencing used PBMCs. The receptor set was obtained from a woman in her 30s in good health and CMV-seronegative.

The chain links TRBV4-3 to TRBJ1-2, with D maybe TRBD1 (5 bases). The V end lost 1 base, the J end lost 3 bases, and 12 bases lay between the germline ends. This CDR3 is built from 15 residues. Germline CDR1 LGHNA, CDR2 YSLEER. In nucleotides, the CDR3 is TGCGCCAGCAGCCAAGTTCAGGGAGGTCACTATGGCTACACCTTC. It is translated as CASSQVQGGHYGYTF.

The rearrangement joins TRBV9 to TRBJ2-3; 7 bases align to TRBD1. With V trimmed by 3 bases and J by 0 bases, 1 base remained unmatched. Germline assignment: CDR1 SGDLS and CDR2 YYNGEE. The CDR3 extends over 14 amino acids. CDR3 amino acids: CASSADRSTDTQYF. CDR3 DNA sequence: TGTGCCAGCAGCGCGGACAGGAGCACAGATACGCAGTATTTT. Variable domain in full (rest from reference TRBV9 and TRBJ2-3): DSGVTQTPKHLITATGQRVTLRCSPRSGDLSVYWYQQSLDQGLQFLIQYYNGEERAKGNILERFSAQQFPDLHSELNLSSLELGDSALYFCASSADRSTDTQYFGPGTRLTVL.

The chain uses TRBV7-9 and TRBJ2-7; 8 nucleotides line up with TRBD1. Germline CDR1 is SEHNR and CDR2 is FQNEAQ (reference sequence). J was trimmed by 2 bases and V by 0 bases; bases with no gene match: 3. This CDR3 region has 15 residues. As DNA, the CDR3 is TGTGCCAGCAGCTTAGCTCAGGGGGCTACCTACGAGCAGTACTTC. Translated, it gives CASSLAQGATYEQYF.

This rearrangement joins TRBV5-8 to TRBJ1-1; 7 positions agree with TRBD1. The CDR3 totals 18 residues. V shed 1 base and J 0 bases; nucleotides not matched to a gene: 12. Germline V gene data show CDR1 as SGHTS and CDR2 as YDEGEE. DNA of the CDR3: TGTGCCAGCAGCTTGAGTACAGGGGCCCTTTGGGTGAACACTGAAGCTTTCTTT. Residues: CASSLSTGALWVNTEAFF.

This chain joins TRBV5-1 and TRBJ1-2, with TRBD1 as a possible D gene (5 bases). Germline CDR1 is SGHRS and CDR2 is YFSETQ. V lost 0 bases, J lost 6 bases, and 15 bases lay in between. This CDR3 region has 15 residues. The CDR3 DNA sequence: TGCGCCAGCAGCTTGGTGGGGCAGACCTCCGATGGCTACACCTTC. Translating gives CASSLVGQTSDGYTF. Using reference TRBV5-1 and TRBJ1-2 for the parts outside the CDR3, the full variable domain is KAGVTQTPRYLIKTRGQQVTLSCSPISGHRSVSWYQQTPGQGLQFLFEYFSETQRNKGNFPGRFSGRQFSNSRSEMNVSTLELGDSALYLCASSLVGQTSDGYTFGSGTRLTVV.

The rearrangement links TRBV11-1 to TRBJ2-7, with D maybe TRBD2 (6 bases). Germline loops: CDR1 SGHAT, CDR2 FQDESV (reference sequence). V lost 3 bases and J 2 bases, leaving 14 bases between the germline ends. The CDR3 has 15 amino acids. CDR3 bases: TGTGCCAGCAGCTTCCGGCGGACTACTCCCTACGAGCAGTACTTC. Translating gives CASSFRRTTPYEQYF.

The gene calls are TRBV28 and TRBJ1-1, with 10 bases aligning to TRBD1. The CDR3 contains 16 residues. Trimming took 11 bases from V and 0 from J; bases not matched to a gene: 12. The germline gives CDR1 MDHEN, CDR2 SYDVKM. The CDR3 here is CAGGGDRGKMNTEAFF. As DNA, the CDR3 is TGTGCCGGGGGAGGGGACAGGGGAAAAATGAACACTGAAGCTTTCTTT.

The V gene is TRBV5-5, the J gene TRBJ1-2; 9 bases align to TRBD1. Germline CDR1 and CDR2: SGHKS and YYEKEE (reference sequence). V shed 4 bases and J 7 bases; nucleotides not matched to a gene: 2. CDR3 length: 12 amino acids. Written as DNA, the CDR3 is TGTGCCAGCAGCGGGACAGGGTTTGGCTACACCTTC. This translates into CASSGTGFGYTF. The full variable domain, completed using reference TRBV5-5 and TRBJ1-2, is DAGVTQSPTHLIKTRGQQVTLRCSPISGHKSVSWYQQVLGQGPQFIFQYYEKEERGRGNFPDRFSARQFPNYSSELNVNALLLGDSALYLCASSGTGFGYTFGSGTRLTVV.

This clone has only one observation. V and J are TRBV7-2 and TRBJ1-2; TRBD1 matches 8 bases. V lost 4 bases to trimming and J lost 8 bases; unmatched junction nucleotides: 12. This CDR3 comprises 15 residues. CDR1 and CDR2 from the germline V gene are SGHTA and FQGNSA. The DNA of the CDR3 is TGTGCCAGCAGCTACCCGGACAGGGTTGGGTACGGCTACACCTTC. As protein: CASSYPDRVGYGYTF.

The V gene is TRBV19, the J gene TRBJ1-2; 7 positions agree with TRBD1. Germline V gene lookup returns CDR1 LNHDA and CDR2 SQIVND (reference sequence). The CDR3 runs to 15 residues. V trimming: 3 bases; J trimming: 6 bases; junction bases outside the gene matches: 10. The CDR3 loop reads CASSILSGTVDGYTF. The CDR3 bases are TGTGCCAGTAGTATTCTATCCGGGACAGTGGATGGCTACACCTTC. Using reference TRBV19 and TRBJ1-2 for the parts outside the CDR3, the full variable domain is DGGITQSPKYLFRKEGQNVTLSCEQNLNHDAMYWYRQDPGQGLRLIYYSQIVNDFQKGDIAEGYSVSREKKESFPLTVTSAQKNPTAFYLCASSILSGTVDGYTFGSGTRLTVV.

The chain joins TRBV18 to TRBJ2-1; the D gene is possibly TRBD2 (6 bases). The ends were cut back, 3 bases at V and 8 bases at J, with 17 bases in the middle. Germline V CDR1 and CDR2: KGHSH, LQKENI. The CDR3 is 15 amino acids. The CDR3 DNA reads TGTGCCAGCTCACCCGGACTAACTAGGGTCCATGAGCAGTTCTTC. Protein product: CASSPGLTRVHEQFF.

The chain joins TRBV6-6 to TRBJ1-1, with 9 positions matching TRBD1. The CDR3 totals 16 residues. Germline CDR1 MNHNY, CDR2 SVGAGI (reference sequence). The V and J ends lost 6 bases and 4 bases, in that order; junction bases with no gene match: 12. The CDR3 spells CASRTGGGLEGTEAFF. CDR3 DNA: TGTGCCAGCAGGACAGGGGGAGGGCTAGAGGGCACTGAAGCTTTCTTT.

The V gene is TRBV30, the J gene TRBJ2-1, with TRBD2 matching 7 bases. The germline V gene has CDR1 GTSNPN and CDR2 SVGIG (reference sequence). J lost 7 bases, V lost 0 bases, and 12 bases had no gene match. CDR3 length: 16 amino acids. In DNA, the CDR3 is TGTGCCTGGAGTGTACGTTCACTAGCGTCTTGGAATGAGCAGTTCTTC. Protein product: CAWSVRSLASWNEQFF.

A few counts support this clone. The rearrangement joins TRBV6-5 to TRBJ2-4; D might be TRBD2 (5 bases). V was cut by 10 bases and J by 7 bases, with 14 bases left in between. Germline CDR1 reads MNHEY; CDR2 reads SVGAGI. The CDR3 runs 12 residues. CDR3 protein: CATSGNGNIQYF. CDR3 nucleotides: TGTGCCACCTCCGGGAATGGGAACATTCAGTACTTC.

The V call is TRBV28, the J call TRBJ2-7; D not resolved. With 6 bases removed from V and 0 bases from J, the gap between germline ends came to 9 bases. Germline assignment: CDR1 MDHEN and CDR2 SYDVKM. This CDR3 is 13 amino acids long. The CDR3 protein is CASSNYASYEQYF. The CDR3 coding sequence is TGTGCCAGCAGCAACTACGCCTCCTACGAGCAGTACTTC.

The chain recombines TRBV5-1 with TRBJ2-5, with 7 positions matching TRBD1. The CDR3 is made up of 15 amino acids. CDR1 is SGHRS, CDR2 YFSETQ, per germline. J lost 2 bases, V lost 0 bases, and 4 bases had no gene match. The CDR3 protein is CASSLGRTGQETQYF. CDR3 sequence (DNA): TGCGCCAGCAGCTTGGGAAGGACAGGTCAAGAGACCCAGTACTTC.

The chain joins TRBV5-6 to TRBJ2-3; 9 bases fit TRBD1. The V and J ends lost 4 bases and 6 bases, in that order; junction bases with no gene match: 6. The V gene's germline CDR1 is SGHDT and CDR2 YYEEEE. The CDR3 spans 14 residues. CDR3 in amino acids: CASSQGQGGDTQYF. The CDR3 coding sequence is TGTGCCAGCAGCCAGGGACAGGGAGGTGATACGCAGTATTTT.

The rearrangement uses TRBV7-2 and TRBJ2-1; possible D gene TRBD1, 6 bases. CDR1 and CDR2 (germline): SGHTA, FQGNSA. With 5 bases removed from V and 8 bases from J, the gap between germline ends came to 13 bases. The CDR3 consists of 13 residues. For the CDR3, the DNA is TGTGCCAGCAGCCAAACAGGGTCCCATGAGCAGTTCTTC. It is translated as CASSQTGSHEQFF.

The gene calls are TRBV5-4 and TRBJ1-2; perhaps TRBD1 as D (6 bases). Trimming took 4 bases from V and 7 from J, leaving 14 bases between them. The germline V gene encodes CDR1 SGHNT and CDR2 YYREEE (reference sequence). The CDR3 is 13 residues long. Here the CDR3 DNA reads TGTGCCAGCAGCATTACAGGGAAAGGTGGCTACACCTTC. Translated: CASSITGKGGYTF.

V is TRBV25-1 and J is TRBJ2-2; tentative D call: TRBD2 (7 bases). V was cut by 3 bases and J by 0 bases, with 14 bases left in between. There are 17 residues in the CDR3. Germline-derived CDR1 and CDR2 are MGHDK and SYGVNS. The CDR3 DNA sequence: TGTGCCAGCAGTGAGAGAGGGGGGGGGACGAACACCGGGGAGCTGTTTTTT. Amino acid sequence: CASSERGGGTNTGELFF.

The CDR3 bases are TGTGCCAGTAGTATTTCCTTACAGGGGGGGGAGACCCAGTACTTC. This sequence encodes CASSISLQGGETQYF. The genes are TRBV19 and TRBJ2-5; D is perhaps TRBD1 (8 bases). The CDR3 length is 15 residues. Trimming left V 3 bases short and J 5 bases short, with 16 bases between. CDR1 is LNHDA and CDR2 is SQIVND in the germline V gene (reference sequence).

The chain links TRBV7-3 to TRBJ1-1; a possible D gene is TRBD1 (6 bases). The CDR3 covers 13 residues. Germline CDR1 and CDR2: SGHTA and FQGTGA. The V end was cut by 2 bases, the J end by 14 bases, with 18 bases between. CDR3 sequence: CASSLSLSSDRFF. Written as DNA, the CDR3 is TGTGCCAGCAGCTTATCCCTCTCCTCTGACAGGTTCTTT.

The chain has TRBV29-1 and TRBJ1-2, with no clear D. Trimming pared 6 bases from V and 0 bases from J, leaving 11 bases between. Germline-derived CDR1 and CDR2 are SQVTM and ANQGSEA. The CDR3 is 13 amino acids. CDR3 in amino acids: CSVGTRSNYGYTF. The CDR3 nucleotides are TGCAGCGTCGGAACGAGGTCTAACTATGGCTACACCTTC.

The chain joins TRBV5-4 to TRBJ2-7, with TRBD2 matching 8 bases. J was trimmed by 7 bases and V by 3 bases; bases with no gene match: 9. The CDR3 sequence is 14 residues long. Germline assignment: CDR1 SGHNT and CDR2 YYREEE (reference sequence). CDR3 loop: CASSSGGAVSEQYF. DNA of the CDR3: TGTGCCAGCAGCTCCGGGGGGGCTGTAAGTGAGCAGTACTTC.